This TCR beta chain comes out of a study of cytomegalovirus exposure and HLA in healthy donors. Notes on this clone: What it recognizes is unknown.

13 Jbeta primers and 60 Vbeta primers were used for the PCR. The data were produced by immunoSEQ multiplex PCR, yet TCRdb's version contains in-frame clones alone and is incomplete. The sample records 120,000 to 150,000 clones, approximately 79% being singletons. Trimming left V 1 base short and J 4 bases short, with 11 bases between. Germline assignment: CDR1 SEHNR and CDR2 FQNEAQ (reference sequence). This CDR3 comprises 15 residues. Overall study findings and caveats: Listed as cytomegalovirus-associated were more than 150 TCR beta chains.

The J gene is TRBJ2-4, the V gene TRBV7-9; no clear D. What was sequenced was PBMCs. The receptor's source is a woman aged 30 to 39 in good health and CMV-seronegative. The CDR3 loop reads CASSLDLETKNIQYF. As DNA, the CDR3 is TGTGCCAGCAGCTTAGATTTAGAGACTAAAAACATTCAGTACTTC.